Sequencing of this TCR beta chain was carried out in a study of read filtering for tumor transcriptome and immune sequencing. Study-level findings and limits: Correlation between methods rose after single-read clonotypes were removed.

CDR1 SNHLY and CDR2 FYNNEI come from the germline V gene. This CDR3 spans 14 amino acids. V dropped 4 bases and J dropped 4 bases, with 11 bases sitting between them. This clonotype was seen at least ten times. Its target is not known. This library used about 400 ng RNA and molecular barcoded adaptors spanning alpha/delta and beta/gamma chains. A single record per CDR3 protein comes from TCRdb applying MiXCR to the reads. The sample consists of 100,000 to 150,000 distinct CDR3 sequences, roughly 13% of them appearing once. The TCR sequence derives from a donor at least 40 years old with multiple myeloma. The sample taken for sequencing was a population of CD138-negative cells sorted from bone marrow. The V call is TRBV2, the J call TRBJ2-1; TRBD1 or TRBD2 may be the D gene (5 bases each). The CDR3 coding sequence is TGTGCCAGCAGTGCCCGGGGCGCGTACAATGAGCAGTTCTTC. Residues: CASSARGAYNEQFF.